The following is a TCR beta chain sequence with its context. This sample stems from a study of blood T cell repertoires in COVID-19. Germline loops: CDR1 LGHDT, CDR2 YNNKEL (reference sequence). Trimming took off 1 base at V and 10 bases at J, with 10 bases between the two ends. This CDR3 has 12 residues. Method: immunoSEQ multiplex PCR; TCRdb's copy keeps in-frame clones and lacks some. Counted here are under 90,000 clones, around 79% occurring once; the ten biggest clones make up around 5.8%. The source is a man aged 45 to 65 with active or convalescent COVID-19. Sample: peripheral blood. The chain carries TRBV3-1 (or the pseudogene TRBV3-2) and TRBJ1-1; D is undetermined. CDR3 loop: CASSQGTVVAFF. The CDR3, as DNA: TGTGCCAGCAGCCAAGGAACGGTGGTAGCTTTCTTT.